These T cell receptor beta chains were read from a single sample in a study of cytomegalovirus exposure and HLA in healthy donors. Sequencing used immunoSEQ multiplex PCR; TCRdb keeps in-frame clones, though not all of them. Of about 350,000 clones listed, about 85% are singletons. The material sequenced was PBMCs. The receptors here all came from a woman aged 25-40 years in good health and CMV-seropositive. Each CDR3 is given with its conserved first and last residue. Fields, in order: CDR3 length, J gene, clone size, V gene, D gene, CDR3 protein, CDR3 DNA. D genes are given only for firm matches. Only part of the rows carry a size: once, few, many, or a class if the clone is expanded.

len: 14
j_gene: TRBJ2-7
abundance: NA
v_gene: TRBV4-3
d_gene: TRBD1
CDR3aa: CASSQGQGTYEQYF
CDR3nt: TGCGCCAGCAGCCAAGGACAGGGGACCTACGAGCAGTACTTC

len: 15
j_gene: TRBJ1-4
abundance: NA
v_gene: TRBV4-1
d_gene: NA
CDR3aa: CASSHLDATNEKLFF
CDR3nt: TGCGCCAGCAGCCACCTCGATGCAACTAATGAAAAACTGTTTTTT

len: 19
j_gene: TRBJ1-5
abundance: NA
v_gene: TRBV30
d_gene: NA
CDR3aa: CAWSPDPSLIGYSNQPQHF
CDR3nt: TGTGCCTGGAGTCCCGACCCGTCCCTTATCGGGTATAGCAATCAGCCCCAGCATTTT

len: 15
j_gene: TRBJ1-6
abundance: NA
v_gene: TRBV10-3
d_gene: NA
CDR3aa: CAISDRDSYNSPLHF
CDR3nt: TGTGCCATCAGTGATAGAGACAGCTATAATTCACCCCTCCACTTT

len: 13
j_gene: TRBJ1-1
abundance: few
v_gene: TRBV14
d_gene: NA
CDR3aa: CASSAQGGTEAFF
CDR3nt: TGTGCCAGCAGCGCACAGGGCGGCACTGAAGCTTTCTTT

len: 15
j_gene: TRBJ2-1
abundance: NA
v_gene: TRBV9
d_gene: NA
CDR3aa: CASSATFFGRDEQFF
CDR3nt: TGTGCCAGCAGCGCGACTTTCTTCGGTAGGGATGAGCAGTTCTTC

len: 14
j_gene: TRBJ1-6
abundance: NA
v_gene: TRBV5-4
d_gene: NA
CDR3aa: CATQLRGVGSPLHF
CDR3nt: TGTGCCACCCAGCTTAGGGGGGTCGGATCACCCCTCCACTTT

len: 14
j_gene: TRBJ2-7
abundance: few
v_gene: TRBV10-3
d_gene: NA
CDR3aa: CAISDTPDTYEQYF
CDR3nt: TGTGCCATCAGTGACACGCCAGATACCTACGAGCAGTACTTC

len: 15
j_gene: TRBJ2-5
abundance: NA
v_gene: TRBV27
d_gene: NA
CDR3aa: CASSLWASPRPAQYF
CDR3nt: TGTGCCAGCAGTTTATGGGCTAGCCCGCGTCCGGCCCAGTACTTC

len: 11
j_gene: TRBJ1-2
abundance: NA
v_gene: TRBV5-6
d_gene: NA
CDR3aa: CASSFIQSYTF
CDR3nt: TGTGCCAGCAGCTTCATACAGAGCTACACCTTC

len: 16
j_gene: TRBJ2-7
abundance: NA
v_gene: TRBV4-2
d_gene: NA
CDR3aa: CASSQVSRIGGYEQYF
CDR3nt: TGTGCCAGCAGCCAAGTCTCCCGTATCGGGGGCTACGAGCAGTACTTC

len: 17
j_gene: TRBJ1-2
abundance: NA
v_gene: TRBV5-6
d_gene: TRBD1
CDR3aa: CASRGLIGTGANYGYTF
CDR3nt: TGTGCCAGCAGGGGTCTCATAGGGACAGGGGCTAACTATGGCTACACCTTC

len: 12
j_gene: TRBJ2-1
abundance: NA
v_gene: TRBV27
d_gene: TRBD1
CDR3aa: CASCTGANEQFF
CDR3nt: TGTGCCAGCTGTACAGGGGCCAATGAGCAGTTCTTC

len: 13
j_gene: TRBJ1-2
abundance: NA
v_gene: TRBV6-1
d_gene: NA
CDR3aa: CASSEGLGYGYTF
CDR3nt: TGTGCCAGCAGTGAAGGGTTGGGCTATGGCTACACCTTC

len: 15
j_gene: TRBJ2-2
abundance: NA
v_gene: TRBV7-7
d_gene: TRBD1
CDR3aa: CASSATGGNTGELFF
CDR3nt: TGTGCCAGCAGCGCGACAGGGGGCAACACCGGGGAGCTGTTTTTT

len: 15
j_gene: TRBJ2-2
abundance: NA
v_gene: TRBV2
d_gene: NA
CDR3aa: CASSGHRVSTGELFF
CDR3nt: TGTGCCAGCAGTGGGCACAGGGTTTCCACCGGGGAGCTGTTTTTT

len: 15
j_gene: TRBJ2-2
abundance: NA
v_gene: TRBV2
d_gene: NA
CDR3aa: CASSENRANTGELFF
CDR3nt: TGTGCCAGCAGTGAAAACAGGGCGAACACCGGGGAGCTGTTTTTT

len: 17
j_gene: TRBJ2-7
abundance: NA
v_gene: TRBV5-6
d_gene: TRBD2
CDR3aa: CASSLRLLAGGSYEQYF
CDR3nt: TGTGCCAGCAGCTTGCGCCTACTAGCGGGAGGCTCCTACGAGCAGTACTTC

len: 15
j_gene: TRBJ1-1
abundance: NA
v_gene: TRBV30
d_gene: TRBD1
CDR3aa: CAWSRSGTGDTEAFF
CDR3nt: TGTGCCTGGAGTCGTAGCGGGACAGGGGACACTGAAGCTTTCTTT

len: 15
j_gene: TRBJ2-7
abundance: NA
v_gene: TRBV9
d_gene: TRBD1
CDR3aa: CASSETGQGPQEQYF
CDR3nt: TGTGCCAGCAGTGAGACGGGACAGGGGCCTCAGGAGCAGTACTTC

len: 13
j_gene: TRBJ2-2
abundance: NA
v_gene: TRBV6-1
d_gene: NA
CDR3aa: CASSPGQTGELFF
CDR3nt: TGTGCCAGCAGCCCGGGCCAGACCGGGGAGCTGTTTTTT

len: 14
j_gene: TRBJ2-4
abundance: NA
v_gene: TRBV13
d_gene: NA
CDR3aa: CASGFGSFKNIQYF
CDR3nt: TGTGCCAGCGGGTTCGGGTCATTCAAAAACATTCAGTACTTC

len: 15
j_gene: TRBJ2-7
abundance: NA
v_gene: TRBV27
d_gene: TRBD2
CDR3aa: CASSLLPGGSYEQYF
CDR3nt: TGTGCCAGCAGTTTATTACCGGGAGGCTCCTACGAGCAGTACTTC

len: 15
j_gene: TRBJ2-3
abundance: NA
v_gene: TRBV6-6
d_gene: TRBD1
CDR3aa: CASSLGQGGTDTQYF
CDR3nt: TGTGCCAGCAGTTTAGGACAGGGTGGCACAGATACGCAGTATTTT

len: 16
j_gene: TRBJ1-1
abundance: NA
v_gene: TRBV6-1
d_gene: TRBD1
CDR3aa: CASSDDRTGMNTEAFF
CDR3nt: TGTGCCAGCAGTGACGACAGGACAGGGATGAACACTGAAGCTTTCTTT

len: 16
j_gene: TRBJ2-7
abundance: NA
v_gene: TRBV7-5
d_gene: NA
CDR3aa: CARSLVCSFHSYEQYF
CDR3nt: TGTGCCAGAAGCTTAGTTTGTAGCTTCCACTCCTACGAGCAGTACTTC

len: 16
j_gene: TRBJ2-3
abundance: many
v_gene: TRBV21-1
d_gene: NA
CDR3aa: CASSDTRAAHTDTQYF
CDR3nt: TGTGCCAGCAGCGACACTAGGGCGGCACACACAGATACGCAGTATTTT

len: 15
j_gene: TRBJ1-5
abundance: NA
v_gene: TRBV7-8
d_gene: TRBD1
CDR3aa: CASSPDRVGDQPQHF
CDR3nt: TGTGCCAGCAGCCCGGACAGGGTAGGAGATCAGCCCCAGCATTTT

len: 14
j_gene: TRBJ2-5
abundance: NA
v_gene: TRBV29-1
d_gene: NA
CDR3aa: CSVKGDWPQETQYF
CDR3nt: TGCAGCGTAAAAGGTGACTGGCCCCAAGAGACCCAGTACTTC

len: 13
j_gene: TRBJ1-5
abundance: once
v_gene: TRBV30
d_gene: NA
CDR3aa: CAWRGPANQPQHF
CDR3nt: TGTGCCTGGAGGGGACCGGCAAATCAGCCCCAGCATTTT

len: 15
j_gene: TRBJ2-7
abundance: NA
v_gene: TRBV6-5
d_gene: NA
CDR3aa: CASRPSQGISYEQYF
CDR3nt: TGTGCCAGCAGACCCTCACAGGGTATCTCCTACGAGCAGTACTTC